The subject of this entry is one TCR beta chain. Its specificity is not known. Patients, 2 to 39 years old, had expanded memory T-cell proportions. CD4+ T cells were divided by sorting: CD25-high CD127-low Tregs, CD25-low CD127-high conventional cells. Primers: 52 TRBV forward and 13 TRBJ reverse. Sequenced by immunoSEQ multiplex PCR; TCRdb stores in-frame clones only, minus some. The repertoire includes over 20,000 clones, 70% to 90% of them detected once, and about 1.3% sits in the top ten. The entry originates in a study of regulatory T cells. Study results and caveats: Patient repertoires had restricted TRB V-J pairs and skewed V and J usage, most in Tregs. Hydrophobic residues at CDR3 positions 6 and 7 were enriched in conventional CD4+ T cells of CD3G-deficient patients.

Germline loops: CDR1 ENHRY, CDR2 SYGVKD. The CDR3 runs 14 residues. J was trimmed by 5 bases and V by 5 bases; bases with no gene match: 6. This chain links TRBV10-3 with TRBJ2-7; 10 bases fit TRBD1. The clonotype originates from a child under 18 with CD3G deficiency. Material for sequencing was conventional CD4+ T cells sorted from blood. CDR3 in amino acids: CAISSGQGRHEQYF. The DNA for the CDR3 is TGTGCCATCAGTTCGGGACAGGGGAGGCACGAGCAGTACTTC.